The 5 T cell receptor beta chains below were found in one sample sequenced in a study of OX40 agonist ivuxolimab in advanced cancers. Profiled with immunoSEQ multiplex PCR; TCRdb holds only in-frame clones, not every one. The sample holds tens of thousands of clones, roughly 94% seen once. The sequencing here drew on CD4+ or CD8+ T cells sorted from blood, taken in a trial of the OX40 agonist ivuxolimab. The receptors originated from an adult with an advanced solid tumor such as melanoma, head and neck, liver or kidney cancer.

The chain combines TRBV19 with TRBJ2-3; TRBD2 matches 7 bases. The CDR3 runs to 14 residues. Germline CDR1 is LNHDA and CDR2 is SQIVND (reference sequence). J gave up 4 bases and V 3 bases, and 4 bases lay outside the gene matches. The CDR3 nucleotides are TGTGCCAGTAGTATGACTAGCTTGGCAGATACGCAGTATTTT. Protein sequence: CASSMTSLADTQYF.

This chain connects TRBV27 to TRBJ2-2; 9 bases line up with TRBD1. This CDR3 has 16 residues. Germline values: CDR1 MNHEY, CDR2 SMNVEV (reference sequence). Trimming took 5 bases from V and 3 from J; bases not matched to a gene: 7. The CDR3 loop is CASSPYGTGYTGELFF. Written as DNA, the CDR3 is TGTGCCAGCAGTCCGTATGGGACAGGGTACACCGGGGAGCTGTTTTTT.

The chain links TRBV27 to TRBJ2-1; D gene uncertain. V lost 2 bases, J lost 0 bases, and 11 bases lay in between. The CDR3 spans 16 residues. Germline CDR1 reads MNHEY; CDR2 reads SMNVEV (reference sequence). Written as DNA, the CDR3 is TGTGCCAGCAGTTTAGCCGAAGGCCGCTCCTACAATGAGCAGTTCTTC. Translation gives CASSLAEGRSYNEQFF.

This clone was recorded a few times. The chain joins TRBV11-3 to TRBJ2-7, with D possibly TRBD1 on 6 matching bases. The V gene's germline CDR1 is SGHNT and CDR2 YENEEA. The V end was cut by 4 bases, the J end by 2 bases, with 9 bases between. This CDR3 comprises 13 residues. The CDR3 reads CASSSRQAYEQYF. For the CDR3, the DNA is TGTGCCAGCAGCTCAAGACAGGCCTACGAGCAGTACTTC.

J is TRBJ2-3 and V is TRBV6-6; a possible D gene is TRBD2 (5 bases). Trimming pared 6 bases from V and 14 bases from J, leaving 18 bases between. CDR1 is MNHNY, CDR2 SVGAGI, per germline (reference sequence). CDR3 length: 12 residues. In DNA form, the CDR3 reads TGTGCCAGCAGACCGGACTTTTATGGCGTGTATTTT. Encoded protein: CASRPDFYGVYF.